This T cell receptor beta chain was documented in a study of glioma-infiltrating T cells. CDR3 length: 11 residues. The V end was cut by 6 bases, the J end by 9 bases, with 13 bases between. Germline loops: CDR1 SQVTM, CDR2 ANQGSEA. Amplification of TCR alpha and beta CDR3 regions from RNA used iRepertoire nested multiplex PCR. One-step reverse transcription and amplification started from around 100-400 ng of tissue mRNA or PBMC total RNA. Each CDR3 protein gets one entry after TCRdb re-called the multiplex PCR reads with MiXCR. This repertoire shows about 93,000 distinct CDR3 sequences, roughly 37% found once; its top ten account for roughly two fifths. Study conclusions and caveats: Gliomas, especially low-grade, showed above-expected tissue-blood divergence; non-neoplastic patients showed below. Tissue and blood shared very few CDR3 sequences.

This clonotype was counted many times. Its antigen is undetermined. The receptor comes from a human donor with low-grade glioma or glioblastoma, undergoing nonglioma brain surgery, or in good health (not recorded which). Material: glioma tissue, nonneoplastic brain tissue, or PBMCs (not recorded which). The chain links TRBV29-1 to TRBJ2-3; D may be TRBD2 (5 bases). The chain's CDR3 is CSVYGGGTQYF. Written as DNA, the CDR3 is TGCAGCGTCTACGGAGGTGGGACGCAGTATTTT.